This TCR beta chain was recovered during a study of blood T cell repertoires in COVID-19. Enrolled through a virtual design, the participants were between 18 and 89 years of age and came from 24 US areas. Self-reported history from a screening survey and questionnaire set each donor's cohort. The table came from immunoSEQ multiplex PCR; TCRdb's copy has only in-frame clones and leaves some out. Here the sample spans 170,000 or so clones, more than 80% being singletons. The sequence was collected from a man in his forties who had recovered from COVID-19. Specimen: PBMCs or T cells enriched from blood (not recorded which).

The CDR3 nucleotides read TGTGCCATCAGTGAGTCTCCAGGGGGAGACTATGGCTACACCTTC. As protein: CAISESPGGDYGYTF. The rearrangement uses TRBV10-3 and TRBJ1-2, with 7 bases lining up with TRBD1. Germline assignment: CDR1 ENHRY and CDR2 SYGVKD. The trim removed 0 bases at V and 3 bases at J, leaving 4 bases unmatched. The CDR3 loop spans 15 amino acids.